These T cell receptor beta chains were read from a single sample in a study of Ad26.COV2.S vaccination and SARS-CoV-2 variants. The data were produced by immunoSEQ multiplex PCR, yet TCRdb's version contains in-frame clones alone and is incomplete. Of about 480,000 clones listed, 87% were seen once; the top ten hold about 13%. The sequenced sample was peripheral blood, obtained in a trial of Ad26.COV2.S vaccine versus placebo. The receptors derive from a person aged 18-65 years who received the Ad26.COV2.S COVID-19 vaccine or a placebo. CDR3s include the opening cysteine and the closing phenylalanine or tryptophan. A D gene is named only where the DNA matches it firmly. Some rows have no size entry. The others give once, few or many, or a class for an expanded clone.

clone size: few
J gene: TRBJ1-3
D gene: .
V gene: TRBV28
CDR3 protein: CASPDSVGNTIYF
CDR3 DNA: TGTGCCAGCCCTGACAGCGTAGGAAACACCATATATTTT

clone size: .
J gene: TRBJ2-1
D gene: TRBD2
V gene: TRBV5-1
CDR3 protein: CASSPGTSGRMGNEQFF
CDR3 DNA: TGCGCCAGCAGCCCCGGGACTAGCGGGAGAATGGGGAATGAGCAGTTCTTC

clone size: few
J gene: TRBJ1-3
D gene: .
V gene: TRBV7-8
CDR3 protein: CASSLIRRHSGNTIYF
CDR3 DNA: TGTGCCAGCAGCTTAATAAGGCGGCACTCTGGAAACACCATATATTTT

clone size: .
J gene: TRBJ1-5
D gene: .
V gene: TRBV3-1/TRBV3-2
CDR3 protein: CASSLARSSNQPQHF
CDR3 DNA: TGTGCCAGCAGCTTGGCTAGGTCTAGCAATCAGCCCCAGCATTTT

clone size: few
J gene: TRBJ1-5
D gene: .
V gene: TRBV7-2
CDR3 protein: CASSSRVSNQPQHF
CDR3 DNA: TGTGCCAGCAGCTCCAGGGTTAGCAATCAGCCCCAGCATTTT

clone size: once
J gene: TRBJ1-1
D gene: .
V gene: TRBV28
CDR3 protein: CASSLSRVQEAFF
CDR3 DNA: TGTGCCAGCAGTTTATCGAGGGTTCAGGAAGCTTTCTTT

clone size: .
J gene: TRBJ2-5
D gene: .
V gene: TRBV14
CDR3 protein: CASSQDSWSGETQYF
CDR3 DNA: TGTGCCAGCAGCCAAGACTCGTGGAGCGGGGAGACCCAGTACTTC

clone size: .
J gene: TRBJ1-1
D gene: .
V gene: TRBV7-8
CDR3 protein: CASSLRTATEAFF
CDR3 DNA: TGTGCCAGCAGCTTGCGGACAGCCACTGAAGCTTTCTTT

clone size: .
J gene: TRBJ2-7
D gene: TRBD1
V gene: TRBV7-6
CDR3 protein: CASSSTTGKAYEQYF
CDR3 DNA: TGTGCCAGCAGCTCAACGACAGGGAAGGCTTACGAGCAGTACTTC

clone size: .
J gene: TRBJ1-1
D gene: TRBD1
V gene: TRBV19
CDR3 protein: CARPTGPNTEAFF
CDR3 DNA: TGTGCCAGGCCGACAGGGCCGAACACTGAAGCTTTCTTT

clone size: .
J gene: TRBJ2-3
D gene: .
V gene: TRBV6-2/TRBV6-3
CDR3 protein: CASSNFVGGTDTQYF
CDR3 DNA: TGTGCCAGCAGCAACTTTGTGGGAGGCACAGATACGCAGTATTTT

clone size: .
J gene: TRBJ1-2
D gene: .
V gene: TRBV7-2
CDR3 protein: CASSPGKGYGYTF
CDR3 DNA: TGTGCCAGCAGCCCAGGGAAGGGCTATGGCTACACCTTC

clone size: .
J gene: TRBJ1-1
D gene: .
V gene: TRBV2
CDR3 protein: CASSDDRSFSEAFF
CDR3 DNA: TGTGCCAGCAGTGACGACAGATCTTTCTCTGAAGCTTTCTTT

clone size: once
J gene: TRBJ1-5
D gene: .
V gene: TRBV18
CDR3 protein: CASSPGPGNSNQPQHF
CDR3 DNA: TGTGCCAGCTCACCAGGGCCAGGGAATAGCAATCAGCCCCAGCATTTT

clone size: .
J gene: TRBJ2-1
D gene: .
V gene: TRBV4-1
CDR3 protein: CASSQGGTLDNEQFF
CDR3 DNA: TGCGCCAGCAGCCAAGGTGGCACTCTGGACAATGAGCAGTTCTTC

clone size: few
J gene: TRBJ1-2
D gene: .
V gene: TRBV29-1
CDR3 protein: CSVVKSVRDYGYTF
CDR3 DNA: TGCAGCGTTGTAAAGTCCGTTAGGGACTATGGCTACACCTTC

clone size: .
J gene: TRBJ1-5
D gene: .
V gene: TRBV28
CDR3 protein: CASSPRQGPGQPQHF
CDR3 DNA: TGTGCCAGCAGCCCCAGGCAGGGACCGGGTCAGCCCCAGCATTTT

clone size: .
J gene: TRBJ2-6
D gene: TRBD1
V gene: TRBV9
CDR3 protein: CASSPQTGKASGANVLTF
CDR3 DNA: TGTGCCAGCAGCCCCCAGACAGGGAAAGCTTCTGGGGCCAACGTCCTGACTTTC

clone size: .
J gene: TRBJ2-1
D gene: .
V gene: TRBV2
CDR3 protein: CASSEAARAGNEQFF
CDR3 DNA: TGTGCCAGCAGTGAAGCTGCTAGGGCAGGGAATGAGCAGTTCTTC

clone size: .
J gene: TRBJ2-7
D gene: .
V gene: TRBV3-1/TRBV3-2
CDR3 protein: CASSQELVGVSGTRGTYEQYF
CDR3 DNA: TGTGCCAGCAGCCAAGAACTCGTGGGGGTTTCCGGGACAAGGGGAACTTACGAGCAGTACTTC